Listed below are T cell receptor beta chains from one sample, sequenced in a study of radiotherapy plus CTLA-4 blockade in lung cancer. Only in-frame clones appear in the TCRdb table, and some are missing; sequencing was by immunoSEQ multiplex PCR. The sample consists of about 45,000 clones, more than 60% of them appearing once. This specimen was peripheral blood, taken from a patient treated with radiotherapy plus ipilimumab. These receptors were collected from a human donor with non-small cell lung cancer who had a partial response to radiotherapy plus ipilimumab. CDR3s include the opening cysteine and the closing phenylalanine or tryptophan. A D gene is named only where the DNA matches it firmly. Clone size is shown for a subset of rows, as once, few, many or a class of expanded clone.

CAISESISGRNNEQFF | TGTGCCATCAGTGAGTCGATAAGCGGGAGGAACAATGAGCAGTTCTTC | TRBD2 | - | TRBV10-3 | 16 | TRBJ2-1
CASSLTPWGHEQYF | TGTGCCAGCAGCCTTACTCCCTGGGGGCACGAGCAGTACTTC | - | - | TRBV6-5 | 14 | TRBJ2-7
CASSQGTEAFF | TGTGCCAGCAGCCAGGGCACTGAAGCTTTCTTT | - | - | TRBV6-1 | 11 | TRBJ1-1
CASSQDRRGGGEQYF | TGTGCCAGCAGCCAAGATCGGAGAGGGGGCGGCGAGCAGTACTTC | TRBD1 | - | TRBV4-2 | 15 | TRBJ2-7
CASSPNPVAGATLTGANVLTF | TGTGCCAGCTCACCAAACCCAGTAGCGGGGGCTACCCTTACTGGGGCCAACGTCCTGACTTTC | TRBD2 | - | TRBV18 | 21 | TRBJ2-6
CASRVAGGQPGELFF | TGCGCCAGCAGAGTAGCGGGCGGGCAGCCCGGGGAGCTGTTTTTT | TRBD2 | - | TRBV10-2 | 15 | TRBJ2-2
CRADRGGGYTF | TGCAGGGCAGACAGGGGTGGCGGCTACACCTTC | TRBD1 | - | TRBV20-1 | 11 | TRBJ1-2
CASSLAQGIGGYTF | TGTGCCAGCAGCTTGGCGCAGGGAATAGGTGGCTACACCTTC | - | - | TRBV7-9 | 14 | TRBJ1-2
CASSPRQEGWAVRAKTNVLTF | TGTGCCAGCAGCCCCAGGCAGGAGGGGTGGGCAGTCAGGGCCAAGACCAACGTCCTGACTTTC | - | - | TRBV9 | 21 | TRBJ2-6
CASSMNPAGAYGYTF | TGTGCCAGTAGTATGAACCCCGCAGGGGCCTATGGCTACACCTTC | - | many | TRBV19 | 15 | TRBJ1-2
CAWSPPPGRGGTSGTDTQYF | TGTGCCTGGAGTCCCCCCCCGGGCAGGGGGGGGACTAGCGGGACAGATACGCAGTATTTT | TRBD2 | - | TRBV30 | 20 | TRBJ2-3
CSVGQGDNSPLHF | TGCAGCGTCGGACAGGGAGATAATTCACCCCTCCACTTT | TRBD1 | - | TRBV29-1 | 13 | TRBJ1-6
CASGRDSGYGYTF | TGTGCCAGTGGCCGGGACAGTGGCTATGGCTACACCTTC | TRBD1 | few | TRBV7-9 | 13 | TRBJ1-2
CASSLDRDPDGYTF | TGTGCCAGCAGCCTCGACAGGGATCCGGATGGCTACACCTTC | TRBD1 | - | TRBV6-5 | 14 | TRBJ1-2
CASWDWNSGNTIYF | TGTGCCAGCTGGGACTGGAACTCTGGAAACACCATATATTTT | - | - | TRBV7-9 | 14 | TRBJ1-3